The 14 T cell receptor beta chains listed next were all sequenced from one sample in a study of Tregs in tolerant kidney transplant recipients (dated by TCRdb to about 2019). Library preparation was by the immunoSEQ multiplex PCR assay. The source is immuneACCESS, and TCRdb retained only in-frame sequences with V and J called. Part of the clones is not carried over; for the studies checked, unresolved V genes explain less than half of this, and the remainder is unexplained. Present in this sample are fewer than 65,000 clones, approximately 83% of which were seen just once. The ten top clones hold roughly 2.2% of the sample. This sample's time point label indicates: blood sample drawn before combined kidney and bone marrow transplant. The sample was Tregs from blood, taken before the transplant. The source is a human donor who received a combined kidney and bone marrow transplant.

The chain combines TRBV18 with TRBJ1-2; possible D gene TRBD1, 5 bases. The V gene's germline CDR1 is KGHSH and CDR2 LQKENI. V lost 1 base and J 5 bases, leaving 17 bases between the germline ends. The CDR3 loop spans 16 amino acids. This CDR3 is CASSPRGFIGTYGYTF. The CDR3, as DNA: TGTGCCAGCTCACCACGCGGGTTTATAGGGACTTATGGCTACACCTTC.

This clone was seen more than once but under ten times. CDR3 residues: CSVGDLTYEQYF. CDR3 sequence (DNA): TGCAGCGTGGGGGACCTTACCTACGAGCAGTACTTC. The chain recombines TRBV29-1 with TRBJ2-7; D tentatively fits TRBD1 or TRBD2 (5 bases each). The CDR3 contains 12 residues. Per germline, CDR1 SQVTM and CDR2 ANQGSEA. Trimming cost V 6 bases and J 2 bases, with 11 bases left between them.

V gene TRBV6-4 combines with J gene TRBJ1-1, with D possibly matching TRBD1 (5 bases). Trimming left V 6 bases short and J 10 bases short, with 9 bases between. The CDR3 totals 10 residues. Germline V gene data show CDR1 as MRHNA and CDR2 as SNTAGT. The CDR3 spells CASREGSAFF. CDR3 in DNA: TGTGCCAGCAGGGAGGGGTCAGCTTTCTTT.

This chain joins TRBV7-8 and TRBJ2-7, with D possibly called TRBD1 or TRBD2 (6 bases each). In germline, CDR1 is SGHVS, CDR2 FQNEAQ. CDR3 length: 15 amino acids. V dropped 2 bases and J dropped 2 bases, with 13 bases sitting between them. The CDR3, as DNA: TGTGCCAGCAGCTTACTTAGGGGGGACCCCTACGAGCAGTACTTC. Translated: CASSLLRGDPYEQYF.

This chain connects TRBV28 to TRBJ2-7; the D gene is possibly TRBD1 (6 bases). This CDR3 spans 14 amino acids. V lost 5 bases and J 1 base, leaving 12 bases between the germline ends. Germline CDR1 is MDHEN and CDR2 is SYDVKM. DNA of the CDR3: TGTGCCAGCAGTAAGACAGGCCTTTCCTACGAGCAGTACTTC. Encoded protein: CASSKTGLSYEQYF.

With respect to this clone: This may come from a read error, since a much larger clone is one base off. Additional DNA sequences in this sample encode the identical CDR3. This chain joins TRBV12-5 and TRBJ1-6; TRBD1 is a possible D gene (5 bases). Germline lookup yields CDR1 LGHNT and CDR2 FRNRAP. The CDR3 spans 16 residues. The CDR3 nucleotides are TGTGCTAGTGGGTTGGGGGGGGTTGGCCCAATGGGCACCCTCCACTTT. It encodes CASGLGGVGPMGTLHF. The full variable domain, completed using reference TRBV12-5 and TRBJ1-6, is DARVTQTPRHKVTEMGQEVTMRCQPILGHNTVFWYRQTMMQGLELLAYFRNRAPLDDSGMPKDRFSAEMPDATLATLKIQPSEPRDSAVYFCASGLGGVGPMGTLHFGNGTRLTVT.

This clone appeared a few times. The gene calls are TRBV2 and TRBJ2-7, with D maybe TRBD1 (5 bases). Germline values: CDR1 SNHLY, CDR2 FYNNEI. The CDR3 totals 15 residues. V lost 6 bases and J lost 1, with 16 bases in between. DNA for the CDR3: TGTGCCAGCAGAGCTACCATCAGGGTGTCCTACGAGCAGTACTTC. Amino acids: CASRATIRVSYEQYF.

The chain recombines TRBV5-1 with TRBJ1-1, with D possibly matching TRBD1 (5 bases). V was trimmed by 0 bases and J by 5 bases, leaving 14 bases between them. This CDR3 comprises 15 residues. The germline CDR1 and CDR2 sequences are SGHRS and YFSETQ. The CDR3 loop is CASSLATVVRTEAFF. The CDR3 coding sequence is TGCGCCAGCAGCTTGGCGACAGTCGTGAGGACTGAAGCTTTCTTT. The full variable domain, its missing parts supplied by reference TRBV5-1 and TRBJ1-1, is KAGVTQTPRYLIKTRGQQVTLSCSPISGHRSVSWYQQTPGQGLQFLFEYFSETQRNKGNFPGRFSGRQFSNSRSEMNVSTLELGDSALYLCASSLATVVRTEAFFGQGTRLTVV.

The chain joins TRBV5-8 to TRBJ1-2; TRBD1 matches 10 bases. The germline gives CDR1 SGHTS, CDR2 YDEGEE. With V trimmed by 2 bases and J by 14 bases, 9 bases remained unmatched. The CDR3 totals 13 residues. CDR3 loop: CASSFLGTGVYTF. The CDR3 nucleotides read TGTGCCAGCAGCTTCCTAGGGACAGGGGTTTATACCTTC.

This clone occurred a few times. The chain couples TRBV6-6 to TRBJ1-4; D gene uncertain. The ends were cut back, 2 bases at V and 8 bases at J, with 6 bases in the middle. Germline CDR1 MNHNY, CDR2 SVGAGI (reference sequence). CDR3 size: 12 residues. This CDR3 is CASSYGGEKLFF. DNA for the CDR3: TGTGCCAGCAGTTACGGTGGCGAAAAACTGTTTTTT.

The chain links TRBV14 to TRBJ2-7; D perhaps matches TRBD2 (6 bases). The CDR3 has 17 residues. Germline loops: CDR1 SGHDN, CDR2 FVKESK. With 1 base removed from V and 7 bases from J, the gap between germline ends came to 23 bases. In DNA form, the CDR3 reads TGTGCCAGCAGCCAAGGAACGATGAGGCGGACCCGGGAGGAGCAGTACTTC. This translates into CASSQGTMRRTREEQYF.

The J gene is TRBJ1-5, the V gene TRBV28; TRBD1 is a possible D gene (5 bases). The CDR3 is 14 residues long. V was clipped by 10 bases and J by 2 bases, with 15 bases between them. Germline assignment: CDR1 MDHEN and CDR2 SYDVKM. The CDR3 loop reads CATSVGTGNQPQHF. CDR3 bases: TGTGCCACCTCTGTAGGGACGGGCAATCAGCCCCAGCATTTT.

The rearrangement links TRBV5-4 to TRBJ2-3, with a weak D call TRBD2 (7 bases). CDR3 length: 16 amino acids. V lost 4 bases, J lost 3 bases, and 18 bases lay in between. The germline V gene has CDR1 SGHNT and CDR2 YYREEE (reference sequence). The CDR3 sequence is CASSGGGSQGTDTQYF. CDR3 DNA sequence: TGTGCCAGCAGCGGCGGGGGCTCCCAGGGTACAGATACGCAGTATTTT.

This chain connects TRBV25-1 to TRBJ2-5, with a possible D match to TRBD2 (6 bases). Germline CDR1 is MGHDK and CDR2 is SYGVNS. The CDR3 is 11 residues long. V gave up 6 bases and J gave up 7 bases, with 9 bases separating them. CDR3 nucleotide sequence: TGTGCCAGCAGCCCCGGGGGGACCCAGTACTTC. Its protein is CASSPGGTQYF. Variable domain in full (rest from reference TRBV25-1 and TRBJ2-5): EADIYQTPRYLVIGTGKKITLECSQTMGHDKMYWYQQDPGMELHLIHYSYGVNSTEKGDLSSESTVSRIRTEHFPLTLESARPSHTSQYLCASSPGGTQYFGPGTRLLVL.